Listed below are T cell receptor beta chains from one sample, sequenced in a study of shared clonotypes between healthy human individuals. Libraries were prepared by immunoSEQ multiplex PCR; TCRdb keeps only in-frame clonotypes and omits some of them. The profile shows roughly 2.4 million clones, 90% to 96% of them singletons. The sample comprised naive CD4+ T cells sorted from blood. These receptors were collected from a man younger than 35 in good health. CDR3s leave out the opening cysteine and the closing phenylalanine or tryptophan. A D gene is named only where the DNA matches it firmly.

d_call: -; v_call: TRBV5-1; j_call: TRBJ1-1; cdr3_aa: ASSVQGQATEAF
d_call: TRBD1; v_call: TRBV10-1; j_call: TRBJ2-7; cdr3_aa: ASSGSPGTGGFYEQY
d_call: -; v_call: TRBV6-5; j_call: TRBJ2-5; cdr3_aa: ASTPPGLETQY
d_call: -; v_call: TRBV27; j_call: TRBJ2-7; cdr3_aa: ASRGRSAYEQY
d_call: -; v_call: TRBV25-1; j_call: TRBJ2-1; cdr3_aa: ASSESLFRRDEQF
d_call: -; v_call: TRBV7-2; j_call: TRBJ2-1; cdr3_aa: ASNLGTATEQF
d_call: -; v_call: TRBV7-9; j_call: TRBJ1-4; cdr3_aa: ASSRGGNEKLF
d_call: TRBD1; v_call: TRBV5-4; j_call: TRBJ1-4; cdr3_aa: ASSVRQGDNEKLF
d_call: TRBD1; v_call: TRBV18; j_call: TRBJ2-5; cdr3_aa: ASSRRGQETQY
d_call: -; v_call: TRBV10-3; j_call: TRBJ1-2; cdr3_aa: AISESLDYGYT
d_call: TRBD1; v_call: TRBV6-5; j_call: TRBJ2-5; cdr3_aa: ASSYSLTGGQETQY
d_call: TRBD2; v_call: TRBV6-1; j_call: TRBJ2-7; cdr3_aa: ASSEVGGPPYEQY